This T cell receptor (beta chain) is from a study of blood T cell repertoires in COVID-19. Study information: Samples came from the United States, Italy and Spain, spanning acute and convalescent COVID-19. Sample material is recorded as cDNA or gDNA derived from T cells, B-cell-depleted T cells, or PBMCs.

The CDR3 has 16 residues. The germline gives CDR1 MDHEN, CDR2 SYDVKM. Trimming took off 6 bases at V and 4 bases at J, with 21 bases between the two ends. In the source study's methods: Quantification of nucleated cells was approximated via reference gene primer amplification. Method: immunoSEQ multiplex PCR; TCRdb's copy keeps in-frame clones and lacks some. Clonal size and the V and J genes are those of that table, whereas D and trimming came from the DNA. The table includes around 130,000 clones, around four fifths detected once. This chain uses TRBV28 with TRBJ1-2; TRBD1 is a possible D gene (6 bases). Sequenced input: peripheral blood. The TCR was taken from a human donor in a cohort sampled during active COVID-19. The CDR3, as DNA: TGTGCCAGCAGCTTACCACAGGGCGCCTCTAGCTATGGCTACACCTTC. It yields the protein CASSLPQGASSYGYTF.